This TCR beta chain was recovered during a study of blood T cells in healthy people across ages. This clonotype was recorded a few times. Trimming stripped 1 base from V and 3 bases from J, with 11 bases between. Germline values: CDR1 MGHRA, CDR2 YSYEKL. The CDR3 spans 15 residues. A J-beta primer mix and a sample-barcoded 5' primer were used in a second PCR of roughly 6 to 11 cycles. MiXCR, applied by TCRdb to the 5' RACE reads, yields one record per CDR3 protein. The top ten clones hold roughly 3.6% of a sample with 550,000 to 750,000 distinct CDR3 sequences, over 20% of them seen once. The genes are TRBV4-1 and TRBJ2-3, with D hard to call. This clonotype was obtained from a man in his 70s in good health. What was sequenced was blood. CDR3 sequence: CASSQGNGETDTQYF. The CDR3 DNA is TGCGCCAGCAGCCAAGGGAACGGCGAGACAGATACGCAGTATTTT.